This note documents a single TCR beta chain sequence. The sample is drawn from a study of blood T cell repertoires in COVID-19. Some clones are missing from TCRdb's copy, which holds only in-frame ones; the method was immunoSEQ multiplex PCR. The sample consists of under 250,000 clones, about four fifths of them appearing once. The germline gives CDR1 KGHSH, CDR2 LQKENI. The CDR3 length is 15 residues. V lost 5 bases and J 2 bases, leaving 15 bases between the germline ends. The specimen was peripheral blood. This clonotype was sampled from a woman in her thirties or forties with acute or convalescent COVID-19. The V call is TRBV18, the J call TRBJ1-1; D not resolved. DNA of the CDR3: TGTGCCAGCTCAGCCCTTTGGGCAGATAACACTGAAGCTTTCTTT. The encoded protein is CASSALWADNTEAFF.